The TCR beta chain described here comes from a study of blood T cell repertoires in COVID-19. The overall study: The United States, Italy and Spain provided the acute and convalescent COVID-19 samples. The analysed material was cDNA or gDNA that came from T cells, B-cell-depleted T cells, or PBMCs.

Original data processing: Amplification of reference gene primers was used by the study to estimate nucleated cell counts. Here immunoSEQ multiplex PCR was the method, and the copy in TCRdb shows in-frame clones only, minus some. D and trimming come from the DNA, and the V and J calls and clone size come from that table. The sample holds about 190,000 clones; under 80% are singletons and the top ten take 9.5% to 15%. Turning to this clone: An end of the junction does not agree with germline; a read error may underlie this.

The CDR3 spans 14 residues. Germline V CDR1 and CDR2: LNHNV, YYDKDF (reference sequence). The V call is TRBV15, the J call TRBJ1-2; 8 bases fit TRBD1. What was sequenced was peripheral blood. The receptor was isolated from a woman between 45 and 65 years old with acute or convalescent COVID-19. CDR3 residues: CATSSTRTGYGYTF. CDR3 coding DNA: TGTGCCACGAGCAGCACCCGGACAGGGTATGGCTACACCTTC.